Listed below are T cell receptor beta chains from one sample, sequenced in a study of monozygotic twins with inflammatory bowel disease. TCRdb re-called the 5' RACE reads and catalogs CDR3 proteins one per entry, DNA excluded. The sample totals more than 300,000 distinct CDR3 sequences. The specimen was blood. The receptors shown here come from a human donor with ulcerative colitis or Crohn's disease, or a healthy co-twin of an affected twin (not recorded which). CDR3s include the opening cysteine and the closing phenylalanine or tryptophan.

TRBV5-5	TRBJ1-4	CASSLRLGEALSF
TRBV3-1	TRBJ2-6	CASSHSSGANVLTF
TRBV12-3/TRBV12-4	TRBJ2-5	CASSLGSGLETQYF
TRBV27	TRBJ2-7	CASSPPRVGYRYEQYF
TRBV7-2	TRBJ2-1	CASSLVGAGVKNEQFF
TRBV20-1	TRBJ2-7	CSASDITYEQYF
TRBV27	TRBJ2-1	CASSDLTSPEQFF
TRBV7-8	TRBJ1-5	CASSPGDRGGQPQHF
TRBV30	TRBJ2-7	CAWSVGWGNEQYF
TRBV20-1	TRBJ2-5	CSAREDFETQYF
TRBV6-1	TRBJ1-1	CASSAEYLNTEAFF